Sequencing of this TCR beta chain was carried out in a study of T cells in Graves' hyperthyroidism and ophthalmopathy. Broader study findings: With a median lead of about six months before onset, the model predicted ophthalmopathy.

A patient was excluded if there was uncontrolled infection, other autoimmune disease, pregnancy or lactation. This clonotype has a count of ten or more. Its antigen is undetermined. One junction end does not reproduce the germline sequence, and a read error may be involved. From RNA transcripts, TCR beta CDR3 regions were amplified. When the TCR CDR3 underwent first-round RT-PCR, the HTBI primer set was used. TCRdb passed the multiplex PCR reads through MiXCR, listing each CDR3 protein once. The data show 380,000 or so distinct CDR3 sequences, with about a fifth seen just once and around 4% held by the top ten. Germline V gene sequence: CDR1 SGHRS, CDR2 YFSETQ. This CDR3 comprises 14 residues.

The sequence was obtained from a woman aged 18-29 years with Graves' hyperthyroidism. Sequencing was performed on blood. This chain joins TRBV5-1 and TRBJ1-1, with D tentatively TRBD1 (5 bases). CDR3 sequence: CASSLRGMNTEAFF. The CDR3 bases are TGTGCCAGCAGTTTAAGGGGAATGAACACTGAAGCTTTCTTT.